Each of the 20 T cell receptor beta chains below was sequenced from the same sample in a study of cytomegalovirus exposure and HLA in healthy donors. Assay: immunoSEQ multiplex PCR; the TCRdb copy retains only in-frame clones and omits some. Here the sample spans roughly 98,000 clones, over 75% being singletons. Sequenced input: PBMCs. The source is a man aged 18 to 30 in good health and CMV-seropositive.

The rearrangement uses TRBV27 and TRBJ2-7; 7 nucleotides line up with TRBD1. V lost 5 bases and J lost 6; bases outside the gene matches: 4. The CDR3 loop spans 12 amino acids. Germline V gene lookup returns CDR1 MNHEY and CDR2 SMNVEV (reference sequence). This CDR3 reads CASSPRTGEQYF. Here the CDR3 DNA reads TGTGCCAGCAGTCCACGGACAGGCGAGCAGTACTTC.

The chain is built from TRBV19 and TRBJ2-7, with TRBD1 identical over 9 bases. CDR3 length equals 15 residues. Germline CDR1 LNHDA, CDR2 SQIVND (reference sequence). Germline trimming cut 10 bases from V and 3 bases from J; bases unmatched to any gene: 13. CDR3 sequence reads: CATKPRDRAYYEQYF. The CDR3 region has the DNA TGTGCCACTAAACCACGGGACAGGGCCTACTACGAGCAGTACTTC.

Only one count was recorded for this clone. The chain recombines TRBV6-1 with TRBJ2-7; no definite D call. Germline V lookup: CDR1 MNHNS, CDR2 SASEGT. Trimming took off 4 bases at V and 6 bases at J, with 7 bases between the two ends. The CDR3 loop spans 11 amino acids. CDR3 bases: TGTGCCAGCAGTGGAGGTGTCGAGCAGTACTTC. Translation: CASSGGVEQYF.

The rearrangement uses TRBV5-6 and TRBJ2-2; TRBD2 is a possible D gene (5 bases). V lost 1 base to trimming and J lost 6 bases, with 13 bases between them. The CDR3 consists of 15 residues. Germline CDR1 reads SGHDT; CDR2 reads YYEEEE. Written as DNA, the CDR3 is TGTGCCAGCAGCTTGTTTCCGGGAATTCCCGGGGAGCTGTTTTTT. Translating gives CASSLFPGIPGELFF.

The gene calls are TRBV4-3 and TRBJ2-7; a possible D gene is TRBD1 (5 bases). Trimming left V 0 bases short and J 7 bases short, with 16 bases between. The CDR3 extends over 15 amino acids. Germline CDR1 LGHNA, CDR2 YSLEER. The CDR3 DNA sequence: TGCGCCAGCAGCCAAGAAAATTATGGGGCGCGAGAGCAGTACTTC. It yields the protein CASSQENYGAREQYF.

This chain joins TRBV9 and TRBJ1-2; possibly TRBD1 for D (6 bases). The germline gives CDR1 SGDLS, CDR2 YYNGEE. V gave up 3 bases and J gave up 1 base, with 13 bases separating them. CDR3 size: 15 residues. Written as DNA, the CDR3 is TGTGCCAGCAGCGAGGGGGACACCCATAACTATGGCTACACCTTC. Amino acid sequence: CASSEGDTHNYGYTF. Filled out from reference TRBV9 and TRBJ1-2, the complete variable domain reads DSGVTQTPKHLITATGQRVTLRCSPRSGDLSVYWYQQSLDQGLQFLIQYYNGEERAKGNILERFSAQQFPDLHSELNLSSLELGDSALYFCASSEGDTHNYGYTFGSGTRLTVV.

There are a few counts of this clone. This chain joins TRBV4-2 and TRBJ1-2; D ambiguous. The V gene's germline CDR1 is LGHNA and CDR2 YNFKEQ. The length of the CDR3 is 14 residues. The ends were cut back, 4 bases at V and 4 bases at J, with 13 bases in the middle. The CDR3 nucleotides are TGTGCCAGCAGCCCCACGACAAAGATCTATGGCTACACCTTC. It specifies CASSPTTKIYGYTF.

V is TRBV19 and J is TRBJ2-1; TRBD2 matches at 7 bases. CDR1 is LNHDA and CDR2 is SQIVND in the germline V gene (reference sequence). J gave up 8 bases and V 7 bases, and 14 bases lay outside the gene matches. The CDR3 covers 15 residues. The CDR3 reads CASTSGPPSHDEQFF. The CDR3 nucleotides are TGTGCCAGTACTAGCGGCCCTCCCTCCCACGATGAGCAGTTCTTC.

The rearrangement links TRBV19 to TRBJ1-6; D is uncertain. Germline V gene lookup returns CDR1 LNHDA and CDR2 SQIVND (reference sequence). The length of the CDR3 is 14 residues. Deletions cut 2 bases from V and 10 bases from J, with 12 bases between. This CDR3 is CASSILAVNSPLHF. The CDR3 coding sequence is TGTGCCAGTAGTATATTGGCAGTCAACTCACCCCTCCACTTT.

This chain uses TRBV7-9 with TRBJ2-5; 10 bases map to TRBD1. Trimming removed 5 bases from V and 5 bases from J; junction bases left unmatched: 5. The CDR3 is 14 residues long. In germline, CDR1 is SEHNR, CDR2 FQNEAQ (reference sequence). CDR3 protein: CASSRDRGHETQYF. For the CDR3, the DNA is TGTGCCAGCAGCAGGGACAGGGGCCACGAGACCCAGTACTTC.

This sequence joins TRBV29-1 and TRBJ2-6; no clear D gene. The CDR3 covers 16 residues. V was cut by 1 base and J by 0 bases, with 10 bases left in between. The germline V gene has CDR1 SQVTM and CDR2 ANQGSEA. CDR3 in amino acids: CSVEVPSYSGANVLTF. The CDR3 DNA is TGCAGCGTTGAAGTTCCGAGCTACTCTGGGGCCAACGTCCTGACTTTC.

The genes are TRBV7-2 and TRBJ2-2, with D perhaps matching TRBD2 (6 bases). Trimming shortened V by 5 bases and J by 5 bases, and 21 bases separated the two germline ends. The CDR3 consists of 17 residues. Germline CDR1 is SGHTA and CDR2 is FQGNSA. The CDR3: CASSLRERGVLTGELFF. DNA of the CDR3: TGTGCCAGCAGCCTCCGGGAGAGGGGAGTGTTGACCGGGGAGCTGTTTTTT.

The gene calls are TRBV4-1 and TRBJ1-1; D ambiguous. The germline V gene encodes CDR1 MGHRA and CDR2 YSYEKL. CDR3 length: 14 amino acids. With 0 bases removed from V and 11 bases from J, the gap between germline ends came to 16 bases. CDR3 nucleotides: TGCGCCAGCAGCCAAGAAACTTCCGGGAGGAGGGCTTTCTTT. Amino acid sequence: CASSQETSGRRAFF.

CDR3 protein: CASRAGRASTDTQYF. The CDR3, as DNA: TGTGCCAGCAGGGCAGGGAGGGCTAGCACAGATACGCAGTATTTT. The chain links TRBV9 to TRBJ2-3, with 7 bases matching TRBD2. The J segment lost 0 bases and the V segment lost 5 bases, leaving 6 bases of the junction unmatched. Germline loops: CDR1 SGDLS, CDR2 YYNGEE. The CDR3 covers 15 residues. Full variable domain (remainder filled in from reference TRBV9 and TRBJ2-3): DSGVTQTPKHLITATGQRVTLRCSPRSGDLSVYWYQQSLDQGLQFLIQYYNGEERAKGNILERFSAQQFPDLHSELNLSSLELGDSALYFCASRAGRASTDTQYFGPGTRLTVL.

The chain links TRBV4-2 to TRBJ2-3, with TRBD2 identical over 7 bases. The CDR3 length is 17 residues. V shed 2 bases, J shed 6 bases, and the junction held 14 bases outside the gene matches. Germline-derived CDR1 and CDR2 are LGHNA and YNFKEQ. The CDR3 DNA reads TGTGCCAGCAGCCAACTCCCGGGTACGGGAGGCATGGATACGCAGTATTTT. This gives the protein CASSQLPGTGGMDTQYF.

The V and J genes are TRBV27 and TRBJ2-7; a weak D match, TRBD1 (5 bases). The V end was cut by 3 bases, the J end by 1 base, with 10 bases between. This CDR3 contains 14 residues. Germline-derived CDR1 and CDR2 are MNHEY and SMNVEV (reference sequence). The DNA for the CDR3 is TGTGCCAGCAGTTTTCGCCCAGGGTCCTACGAGCAGTACTTC. It is translated as CASSFRPGSYEQYF.

The chain has TRBV7-9 and TRBJ2-3; maybe TRBD2 (6 bases). The CDR3 covers 15 residues. The V end was cut by 5 bases, the J end by 8 bases, with 20 bases between. Looked up from germline, CDR1 is SEHNR and CDR2 is FQNEAQ (reference sequence). The CDR3 bases are TGTGCCAGCAGCCCGCGGGGAGTAGCCAAAGCTACGCAGTATTTT. It yields the protein CASSPRGVAKATQYF.

The CDR3 nucleotides are TGCAGCGTTGGGGGGGGGTTTGCTGTCTCCTACAATGAGCAGTTCTTC. This translates into CSVGGGFAVSYNEQFF. The chain links TRBV29-1 to TRBJ2-1, with 7 bases that match TRBD2. CDR3 size: 16 residues. V was clipped by 4 bases and J by 0 bases; unmatched bases: 9. The V gene's germline CDR1 is SQVTM and CDR2 ANQGSEA.

The chain couples TRBV11-3 to TRBJ2-7; TRBD1 might be the D (5 bases). V was cut by 1 base and J by 4 bases, with 8 bases left in between. The germline V gene has CDR1 SGHNT and CDR2 YENEEA. The CDR3 contains 13 residues. The CDR3 here is CASSLGQKYEQYF. The CDR3, as DNA: TGTGCCAGCAGCTTAGGACAGAAATACGAGCAGTACTTC.

The chain couples TRBV6-5 to TRBJ2-3; TRBD1 is a possible D gene (6 bases). The CDR3 consists of 15 residues. CDR1 is MNHEY and CDR2 is SVGAGI in the germline V gene. V shed 5 bases and J shed 2 bases, with 14 bases lying between them. The CDR3 here is CASSQQGILTDTQYF. The DNA of the CDR3 is TGTGCCAGCAGTCAGCAGGGGATACTCACAGATACGCAGTATTTT.